Following are 14 T cell receptor beta chains from one sample sequenced in a study of blood T cells in healthy people across ages. The second PCR ran 7 to 11 cycles with a sample-barcoded 5' primer and J-beta primers. TCRdb passed the 5' RACE reads through MiXCR, listing each CDR3 protein once. The data hold under 800,000 distinct CDR3 sequences, with around 46% observed a single time. The sample consisted of blood. All receptors derive from a woman aged 55-69 years in good health.

The chain recombines TRBV10-3 with TRBJ2-7; 11 bases agree with TRBD1. V lost 3 bases, J lost 0 bases, and 4 bases stayed unmatched. The CDR3 contains 16 residues. Per the germline V gene, CDR1 is ENHRY and CDR2 is SYGVKD. As DNA, the CDR3 is TGTGCCATCAGTGACCTGGGACAGGGGGTCTCCTACGAGCAGTACTTC. Translation gives CAISDLGQGVSYEQYF.

The rearrangement joins TRBV25-1 to TRBJ2-1; D ambiguous. The CDR3 is 13 residues long. From germline, CDR1 is MGHDK and CDR2 SYGVNS. Trimming took 0 bases from V and 10 from J, leaving 10 bases between them. CDR3: CASSEYGAAEQFF. CDR3 coding DNA: TGTGCCAGCAGTGAATACGGCGCTGCGGAGCAGTTCTTC.

This clonotype appeared many times. This chain links TRBV29-1 with TRBJ2-5; 7 bases map to TRBD2. After removal of 0 bases from V and 5 bases from J, the junction contained 12 bases not matched to a gene. This CDR3 comprises 16 residues. CDR1 SQVTM and CDR2 ANQGSEA come from the germline V gene. The chain's CDR3 is CSVEDFGGRKRETQYF. The CDR3 DNA reads as TGCAGCGTTGAAGATTTTGGCGGGAGAAAACGGGAGACCCAGTACTTC.

Only one count was recorded for this clonotype. The gene calls are TRBV10-3 and TRBJ2-7, with TRBD1 matching over 8 bases. The CDR3 extends over 18 amino acids. Germline CDR1 and CDR2: ENHRY and SYGVKD. The junction had 12 bases not matched to a gene; V was cut back by 0 bases and J by 2 bases. The CDR3 DNA follows: TGTGCCATCAGTGAGTCGAATCACAGGGGGGTTGTCCCCTACGAGCAGTACTTC. This translates into CAISESNHRGVVPYEQYF.

The sample holds a few counts of this clonotype. The J gene is TRBJ1-1, the V gene TRBV5-1; 8 nucleotides line up with TRBD1. Unmatched junction bases numbered 7, after V lost 4 bases and J lost 5 bases. This CDR3 has 14 residues. CDR1 SGHRS and CDR2 YFSETQ come from the germline V gene. CDR3 in amino acids: CASSQDRADTEAFF. In nucleotides, the CDR3 is TGCGCCAGCAGCCAGGACAGGGCGGATACTGAAGCTTTCTTT.

CDR3 in amino acids: CASSLAGALDEQFF. The DNA for the CDR3 is TGTGCCAGCAGTTTGGCGGGGGCCCTGGATGAGCAGTTCTTC. This chain links TRBV12-3 or TRBV12-4 with TRBJ2-1; D perhaps matches TRBD2 (7 bases). Trimming removed 3 bases from V and 8 bases from J, with 14 bases in between. CDR3 length equals 14 residues.

This chain uses TRBV28 with TRBJ1-2, with D unclear. V lost 5 bases, J lost 4 bases, and 11 bases lay in between. The CDR3 has 13 residues. The germline CDR1 and CDR2 sequences are MDHEN and SYDVKM. The CDR3 sequence is CASSDSPIYGYTF. CDR3 sequence (DNA): TGTGCCAGCAGTGATTCCCCCATCTATGGCTACACCTTC.

Concerning this clonotype: A read error may account for a junction end that differs from germline. The rearrangement joins TRBV4-2 to TRBJ2-4; D perhaps matches TRBD2 (6 bases). In germline, CDR1 is LGHNA, CDR2 YNFKEQ. The CDR3 totals 16 residues. The CDR3 DNA reads as TGTGCCAGCAGCCAAGGGCGGGGCTTAGCCATAAACATTCAGTACTTC. The encoded protein is CASSQGRGLAINIQYF.

The CDR3, as DNA: TGCGCCAGCAGCCAAGAAGCATTGAAGTCTTACGGGGGCGAGCAGTACTTC. Translated: CASSQEALKSYGGEQYF. The V and J genes are TRBV4-1 and TRBJ2-5, with D possibly TRBD2 on 6 matching bases. The J call may not be correct, given that the DNA end is closer to TRBJ2-7. The CDR3 is 17 residues long. Germline CDR1 reads MGHRA; CDR2 reads YSYEKL.

This clonotype was recorded many times. The chain recombines TRBV10-3 with TRBJ2-3; 7 nucleotides line up with TRBD2. The CDR3 runs 15 residues. V lost 1 base to trimming and J lost 4 bases; unmatched junction nucleotides: 5. Germline CDR1 reads ENHRY; CDR2 reads SYGVKD. As DNA, the CDR3 is TGTGCCATCAGTGAGTGGGGGGGAGTCGCAGATACGCAGTATTTT. Protein: CAISEWGGVADTQYF.

This rearrangement joins TRBV12-3 or TRBV12-4 to TRBJ2-7; no clear D. The CDR3 has 12 residues. The V gene lost 6 bases and the J gene lost 0 bases, with 6 bases spanning the gap. DNA of the CDR3: TGTGCCAGCAGCCTGCACTCCTACGAGCAGTACTTC. Encoded protein: CASSLHSYEQYF.

J is TRBJ1-6 and V is TRBV27; D is undetermined. Germline CDR1 is MNHEY and CDR2 is SMNVEV (reference sequence). Deletions cut 5 bases from V and 7 bases from J, with 9 bases between. There are 13 residues in the CDR3. The CDR3 nucleotides read TGTGCCAGCAGTCCCACCTCCAATTCACCCCTCCACTTT. It encodes CASSPTSNSPLHF.

This clonotype appeared a few times. The rearrangement links TRBV12-3 or TRBV12-4 to TRBJ2-7, with 12 bases aligning to TRBD2. With 5 bases clipped from V and 2 bases from J, the junction kept 4 bases outside the gene matches. This CDR3 is 15 amino acids long. CDR3 region: CASSETSGGTYEQYF. The CDR3 DNA is TGTGCCAGCAGTGAGACTAGCGGGGGTACCTACGAGCAGTACTTC.

V usage is TRBV9 and J usage is TRBJ2-4; D may be TRBD1 (6 bases). The end of the DNA fits TRBJ2-7 better, so the J call may be wrong. Germline V gene sequence: CDR1 SGDLS, CDR2 YYNGEE. The CDR3 has 13 residues. The chain's CDR3 is CASSVGTVHEQYF. The CDR3, as DNA: TGTGCCAGCAGCGTAGGGACAGTCCACGAGCAGTACTTC.